The 2 T cell receptor beta chains below were found in one sample sequenced in a study of CD8 T cells in Susac syndrome. A quantity of about 0.5 to 1 ug RNA underwent reverse transcription using random hexamers. TCRdb re-called the immunoSEQ multiplex PCR reads with MiXCR, one entry per CDR3 protein. This table holds 250,000 to 300,000 distinct CDR3 sequences, 70% to 90% found once. The specimen was CD8+ T cells from PBMCs. These receptors originate from a human donor with multiple sclerosis.

In its sample, this clonotype was seen once. The chain couples TRBV3-1 to TRBJ2-4, with 9 bases aligning to TRBD2. Per the germline V gene, CDR1 is LGHDT and CDR2 is YNNKEL (reference sequence). The junction had 23 bases not matched to a gene; V was cut back by 0 bases and J by 5 bases. The CDR3 loop spans 22 amino acids. For the CDR3, the DNA is TGTGCCAGCAGCCAAGATCTATATCGGTCGAGACTAGCGGAAAACCACCAAAACATTCAGTACTTC. The encoded protein is CASSQDLYRSRLAENHQNIQYF.

The chain is built from TRBV24-1 and TRBJ2-5; perhaps TRBD2 as D (5 bases). Germline V gene lookup returns CDR1 KGHDR and CDR2 SFDVKD. Trimming took off 4 bases at V and 2 bases at J, with 28 bases between the two ends. The CDR3 has 20 residues. The CDR3 bases are TGTGCCACCAGTGACCCCCCAAAGCGGCCGGGATACTGGGGTCAAGAGACCCAGTACTTC. It specifies CATSDPPKRPGYWGQETQYF.